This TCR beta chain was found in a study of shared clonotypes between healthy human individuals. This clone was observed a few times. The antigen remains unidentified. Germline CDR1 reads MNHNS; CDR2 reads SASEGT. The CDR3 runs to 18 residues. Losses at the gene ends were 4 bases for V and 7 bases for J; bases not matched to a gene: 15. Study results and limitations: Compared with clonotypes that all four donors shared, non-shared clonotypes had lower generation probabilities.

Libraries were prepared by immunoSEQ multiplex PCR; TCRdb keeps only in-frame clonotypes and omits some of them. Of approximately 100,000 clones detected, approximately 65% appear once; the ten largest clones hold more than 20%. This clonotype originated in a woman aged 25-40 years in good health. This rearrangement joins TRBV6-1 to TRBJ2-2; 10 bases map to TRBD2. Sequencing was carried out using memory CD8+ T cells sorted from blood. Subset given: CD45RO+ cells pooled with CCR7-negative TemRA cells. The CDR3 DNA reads TGTGCCAGCAGTGGTTTACCGGGTATAGCGGGAGGCATCGGGGAGCTGTTTTTT. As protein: CASSGLPGIAGGIGELFF.